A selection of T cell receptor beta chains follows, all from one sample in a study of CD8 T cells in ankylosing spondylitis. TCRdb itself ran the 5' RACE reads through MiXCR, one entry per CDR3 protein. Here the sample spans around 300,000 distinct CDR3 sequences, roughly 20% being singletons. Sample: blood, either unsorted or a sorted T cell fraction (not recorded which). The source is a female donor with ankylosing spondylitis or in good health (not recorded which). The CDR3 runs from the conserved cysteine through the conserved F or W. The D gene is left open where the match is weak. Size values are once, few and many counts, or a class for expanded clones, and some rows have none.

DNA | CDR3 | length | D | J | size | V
TGTGCCAGCAGCGTAGCTAGCGGGAGTAGATATGAGCAGTTCTTC | CASSVASGSRYEQFF | 15 | TRBD2 | TRBJ2-1 | - | TRBV9
TGTGCCAGCGTGGAGTCCTCTGGAAACACCATATATTTT | CASVESSGNTIYF | 13 | - | TRBJ1-3 | - | TRBV12-3/TRBV12-4
TGTGCCAGCAGTAACAGACGGTCCTTCCGAAACACCATATATTTT | CASSNRRSFRNTIYF | 15 | - | TRBJ1-3 | many | TRBV6-5
TGCAGCGTTGAAGATGGCGGGGGAGCGAACACCGGGGAGCTGTTTTTT | CSVEDGGGANTGELFF | 16 | TRBD2 | TRBJ2-2 | many | TRBV29-1
TGCGCCAGCAGCCAAGATTGGGCTAGCGGGAGAGATACGCAGTATTTT | CASSQDWASGRDTQYF | 16 | TRBD2 | TRBJ2-3 | - | TRBV4-3
TGTGCCAGCAGTTACTCCGGCAGGGAGGGTCAGCCCCAGCATTTT | CASSYSGREGQPQHF | 15 | - | TRBJ1-5 | - | TRBV6-5
TGCAGTGCTAACCCTCCCGGACTAGTTGTGGGTGAGACCCAGTACTTC | CSANPPGLVVGETQYF | 16 | TRBD2 | TRBJ2-5 | - | TRBV20-1
TGTGCCAGCAGTGAATCCCGGAGCACAGATACGCAGTATTTT | CASSESRSTDTQYF | 14 | - | TRBJ2-3 | - | TRBV2
TGTGCTAGCAGCACCACCTTGACAGGGGAAGAGACCCAGTACTTC | CASSTTLTGEETQYF | 15 | TRBD1 | TRBJ2-5 | - | TRBV7-7
TGTGCCAGCAAGGACATCGGGGCAGATACGCAGTATTTT | CASKDIGADTQYF | 13 | - | TRBJ2-3 | - | TRBV3-1
TGTGCCAGCAGCTTAGAAGGGAACGGGGAGCTGTTTTTT | CASSLEGNGELFF | 13 | - | TRBJ2-2 | - | TRBV11-3
TGTGCCAGCAGCTTAAGCCTAGCGGTCGGGGGGGATACGCAGTATTTT | CASSLSLAVGGDTQYF | 16 | TRBD2 | TRBJ2-3 | - | TRBV7-8
TGTGCCAGCAGCAAAGAGGCAGGGGTCCAGGAAAAACTGTTTTTT | CASSKEAGVQEKLFF | 15 | - | TRBJ1-4 | - | TRBV21-1
TGTGCCACCAGTGATTCTCCAGGGGCCGGAGGCTTTTTTTTT | CATSDSPGAGGFFF | 14 | - | TRBJ1-5 | - | TRBV24-1